This T cell receptor (beta chain) was retrieved from a study of blood T cell repertoires in COVID-19. Only in-frame clones appear in the TCRdb table, and some are missing; sequencing was by immunoSEQ multiplex PCR. Here the sample spans about 210,000 clones, more than 75% being singletons. The CDR3 contains 14 residues. Germline CDR1 reads MNHEY; CDR2 reads SVGAGI. V lost 7 bases, J lost 4 bases, and 8 bases stayed unmatched. The chain uses TRBV6-5 and TRBJ1-1, with 8 bases aligning to TRBD1. Source material: peripheral blood. The sequence came from a human donor in a cohort sampled during active COVID-19. The CDR3 here is CASNPTGGITEAFF. CDR3 nucleotides: TGTGCCAGCAACCCCACAGGGGGAATCACTGAAGCTTTCTTT.